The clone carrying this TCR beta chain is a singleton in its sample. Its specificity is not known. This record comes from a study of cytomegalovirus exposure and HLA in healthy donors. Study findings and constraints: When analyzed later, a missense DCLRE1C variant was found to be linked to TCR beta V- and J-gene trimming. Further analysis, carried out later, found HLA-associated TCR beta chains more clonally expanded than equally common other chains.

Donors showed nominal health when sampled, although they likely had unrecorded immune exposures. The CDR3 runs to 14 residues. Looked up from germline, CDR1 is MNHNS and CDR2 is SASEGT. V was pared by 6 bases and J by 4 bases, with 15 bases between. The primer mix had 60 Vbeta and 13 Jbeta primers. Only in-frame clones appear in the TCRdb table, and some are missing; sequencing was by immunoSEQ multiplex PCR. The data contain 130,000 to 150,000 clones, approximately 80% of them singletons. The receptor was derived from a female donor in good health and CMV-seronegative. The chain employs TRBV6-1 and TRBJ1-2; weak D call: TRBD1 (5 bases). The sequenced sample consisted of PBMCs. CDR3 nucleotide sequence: TGTGCCAGCAGCGCTTGGGGGAGGGGCTATGGCTACACCTTC. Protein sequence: CASSAWGRGYGYTF.